This TCR beta chain was identified in a study of post-analysis software for immune sequencing data. About the study: Relapsing-remitting, secondary progressive and progressive-relapsing courses of multiple sclerosis were included.

Whole-study results and caveats: Samples from a shared batch, those prepared together, strongly co-clustered by F measure. Controls had significantly higher normalized Chao1 diversity than multiple sclerosis patients.

Each TCR beta cDNA library carried unique molecular identifiers. Roughly 500,000 cDNA molecules were obtained from roughly 1.1 to 9.2 million T cells. Each CDR3 protein gets one entry after TCRdb re-called the PCR reads with MiXCR. The sample has about 820,000 distinct CDR3 sequences, roughly 50% seen once. Worth noting for this clonotype: Antigen unknown.

The sample was blood. This TCR was recovered from a girl aged 10 to 17 with multiple sclerosis.

The CDR3 coding sequence is TGCGCCAGCAGCCTACCGGGACACTCGAGCTCCTACGAGCAGTACTTC. This sequence encodes CASSLPGHSSSYEQYF. The V and J genes are TRBV5-1 and TRBJ2-7, with a weak D call TRBD1 (6 bases). The CDR3 covers 16 residues. The V end was cut by 4 bases, the J end by 0 bases, with 17 bases between. Per germline, CDR1 SGHRS and CDR2 YFSETQ.